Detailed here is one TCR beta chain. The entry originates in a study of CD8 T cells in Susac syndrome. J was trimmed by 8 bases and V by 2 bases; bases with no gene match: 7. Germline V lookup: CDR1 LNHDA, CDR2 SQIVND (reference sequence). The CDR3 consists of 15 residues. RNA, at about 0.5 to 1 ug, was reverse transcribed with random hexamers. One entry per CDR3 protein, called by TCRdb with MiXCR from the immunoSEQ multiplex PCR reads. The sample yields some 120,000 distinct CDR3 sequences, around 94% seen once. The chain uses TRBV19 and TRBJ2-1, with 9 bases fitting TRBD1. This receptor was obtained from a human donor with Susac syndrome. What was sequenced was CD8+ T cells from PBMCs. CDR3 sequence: CASSILQGAFDEQFF. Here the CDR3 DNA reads TGTGCCAGTAGTATATTACAGGGGGCGTTCGATGAGCAGTTCTTC.